The 9 T cell receptor beta chains in this list originate from one sample, sequenced in a study of blood T cells in healthy people across ages. A second roughly 7 to 12 cycle PCR used barcoded and J-beta primers. MiXCR, applied by TCRdb to the 5' RACE reads, yields one record per CDR3 protein. The sample lists about 570,000 distinct CDR3 sequences, about 25% occurring once. The data were also submitted as part of a second study, on T cells of mothers and their children.

Sequenced sample: blood. These receptors were collected from a boy aged 2 to 9 in good health.

This clonotype came up a few times. This chain links TRBV29-1 with TRBJ2-1, with 10 bases aligning to TRBD2. TRBJ2-5 matches the DNA end more closely, so the J call is doubtful. This CDR3 spans 14 amino acids. The germline gives CDR1 SQVTM, CDR2 ANQGSEA. The CDR3 here is CSVSLAGDGETQYF. The CDR3 DNA reads as TGCAGCGTTTCCCTAGCGGGGGATGGAGAGACCCAGTACTTC.

The rearrangement links TRBV5-1 to TRBJ2-3; 9 bases are shared with TRBD2. The germline gives CDR1 SGHRS, CDR2 YFSETQ. Trimming at V came to 4 bases and at J to 3 bases, leaving 6 bases not matched to a gene. CDR3 length: 15 amino acids. The CDR3: CASSTLAGETDTQYF. The CDR3 DNA reads TGCGCCAGCAGCACCTTAGCGGGGGAGACAGATACGCAGTATTTT. The full variable domain, with the rest looked up from reference TRBV5-1 and TRBJ2-3, is KAGVTQTPRYLIKTRGQQVTLSCSPISGHRSVSWYQQTPGQGLQFLFEYFSETQRNKGNFPGRFSGRQFSNSRSEMNVSTLELGDSALYLCASSTLAGETDTQYFGPGTRLTVL.

This clonotype was seen a few times. This rearrangement joins TRBV14 to TRBJ1-1; D is ambiguous. Looked up from germline, CDR1 is SGHDN and CDR2 is FVKESK. With 4 bases removed from V and 4 bases from J, the gap between germline ends came to 10 bases. This CDR3 region has 13 residues. CDR3 in amino acids: CASSPLDGTEAFF. CDR3 DNA: TGTGCCAGCAGCCCCCTGGACGGCACTGAAGCTTTCTTT.

This clonotype was seen a handful of times. The chain joins TRBV7-9 to TRBJ2-5; D is tentatively TRBD1 or TRBD2 (5 bases each). This CDR3 has 13 amino acids. V shed 4 bases and J shed 9 bases, with 15 bases lying between them. Germline CDR1 reads SEHNR; CDR2 reads FQNEAQ (reference sequence). CDR3 sequence (DNA): TGTGCCAGCAGCTGGGACCAAGCGGAGGCCCAGTACTTC. The encoded protein is CASSWDQAEAQYF. Based on the CDR3 plus reference TRBV7-9 and TRBJ2-5, the full variable domain is DTGVSQNPRHKITKRGQNVTFRCDPISEHNRLYWYRQTLGQGPEFLTYFQNEAQLEKSRLLSDRFSAERPKGSFSTLEIQRTEQGDSAMYLCASSWDQAEAQYFGPGTRLLVL.

The rearrangement links TRBV11-2 to TRBJ2-7; 10 bases fit TRBD2. The CDR3 sequence is 16 residues long. The V gene end was trimmed by 4 bases and the J gene end by 5 bases; junction bases not matched to a gene: 11. Per germline, CDR1 SGHAT and CDR2 FQNNGV. The CDR3 coding sequence is TGTGCCAGCAGCTCTCCCGGGCCTAGCGGGGGCCACGAGCAGTACTTC. It is translated as CASSSPGPSGGHEQYF.

The chain recombines TRBV20-1 with TRBJ1-2, with D possibly being TRBD1 (5 bases). Trimming stripped 0 bases from V and 3 bases from J, with 8 bases between. The CDR3 has 13 amino acids. Germline loops: CDR1 DFQATT, CDR2 SNEGSKA (reference sequence). CDR3 coding DNA: TGCAGTGCTAGAGATTGGGGGGACTATGGCTACACCTTC. This sequence encodes CSARDWGDYGYTF.

This clonotype has only a few counts. The rearrangement links TRBV9 to TRBJ2-7; tentatively, D is TRBD1 (6 bases). The germline gives CDR1 SGDLS, CDR2 YYNGEE. This CDR3 comprises 15 residues. The V end was cut by 3 bases, the J end by 3 bases, with 16 bases between. CDR3 DNA sequence: TGTGCCAGCAGCGCGGGACATCTACTTCTCTACGAGCAGTACTTC. It yields the protein CASSAGHLLLYEQYF.

V is TRBV18 and J is TRBJ2-3; 9 positions match TRBD1. Germline V gene lookup returns CDR1 KGHSH and CDR2 LQKENI. Germline trimming cut 1 base from V and 1 base from J; bases unmatched to any gene: 3. The CDR3 contains 16 residues. The CDR3 nucleotides are TGTGCCAGCTCACCACGGGACAGGGCACGCACAGATACGCAGTATTTT. It is translated as CASSPRDRARTDTQYF.

This clonotype was observed a few times. The chain carries TRBV3-1 and TRBJ2-5; 10 bases are a match to TRBD2. TRBJ2-1 matches the DNA end more closely, so the J call is doubtful. The CDR3 extends over 14 amino acids. Germline-derived CDR1 and CDR2 are LGHDT and YNNKEL (reference sequence). The CDR3 spells CASGRGLAYNEQFF. CDR3 nucleotides: TGTGCCAGCGGGCGGGGACTAGCGTACAATGAGCAGTTCTTC.